This T cell receptor (beta chain) originates from a study of regulatory T cells in long-lasting Graves disease. Overall study results and limits: Accuracy was perhaps lowered by the small sample size. When disease was persistent, TRBV28, TRBJ1-2 and TRBJ2-5 were the favored segments.

The time point was: newly diagnosed GD, antithyroid drugs for less than 3 months. Preparation of the TCR library used RNA extracted from PBMCs. Comments on this clonotype: What it binds is not known.

CDR3 regions were amplified by Arm-PCR using iRepertoire HTBI primers to build TCR beta libraries. TCRdb analysed the multiplex PCR reads with MiXCR anew, one entry per CDR3 protein. The data hold roughly 400,000 distinct CDR3 sequences, with roughly 15% observed a single time. V lost 2 bases and J lost 4; bases outside the gene matches: 9. This CDR3 is built from 15 residues. CDR1 and CDR2 from the germline V gene are SGHRS and YFSETQ. These records were also assigned to another study, of T cells in Graves' hyperthyroidism and ophthalmopathy. This second study says: Exclusion of patients followed from uncontrolled infection, other autoimmune disease, pregnancy or lactation. Researchers ran a first-round RT-PCR on the TCR CDR3 using the HTBI primer set.

This receptor was taken from a young woman with Graves disease. This sample comprised peripheral blood mononuclear cells (PBMCs), obtained at new diagnosis, from a patient treated with antithyroid drugs. This chain joins TRBV5-1 and TRBJ2-7; TRBD2 aligns across 7 bases. The CDR3 spells CASSFAGVIGYEQYF. In DNA, the CDR3 is TGCGCCAGCAGCTTCGCGGGAGTAATTGGGTACGAGCAGTACTTC.